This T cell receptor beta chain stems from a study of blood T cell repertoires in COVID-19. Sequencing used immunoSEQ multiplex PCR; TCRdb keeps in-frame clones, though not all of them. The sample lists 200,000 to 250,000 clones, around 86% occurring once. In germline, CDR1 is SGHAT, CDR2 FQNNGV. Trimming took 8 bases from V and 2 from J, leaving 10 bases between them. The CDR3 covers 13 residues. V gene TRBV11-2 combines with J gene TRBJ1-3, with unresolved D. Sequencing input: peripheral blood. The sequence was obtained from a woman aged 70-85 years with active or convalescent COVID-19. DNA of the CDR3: TGTGCCAGCGCGGTGAACGCTGGAAACACCATATATTTT. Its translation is CASAVNAGNTIYF.